These 32 T cell receptor beta chains were all obtained from the same sample, sequenced in a study of shared clonotypes between healthy human individuals. Sequencing used immunoSEQ multiplex PCR; TCRdb keeps in-frame clones, though not all of them. Of roughly 450,000 clones listed, 75% to 85% are singletons. Sequences were obtained from PBMCs. The receptors were sampled from a woman in her thirties or forties in good health. Some clones in this sample may be carry-over from other donors' samples.

For the CDR3, the DNA is TGTGCCAGCAGTCCCCGGAGGGGAACGAACACCGGGGAGCTGTTTTTT. Translating it yields CASSPRRGTNTGELFF. The V call is TRBV2, the J call TRBJ2-2, with D tentatively TRBD2 (6 bases). The germline CDR1 and CDR2 sequences are SNHLY and FYNNEI. CDR3 size: 16 residues. Between the trimmed V and J ends, which lost 5 bases and 0 bases, there was a span of 13 bases.

The J gene is TRBJ1-5, the V gene TRBV2; a possible D gene is TRBD1 (6 bases). V was cut by 7 bases and J by 5 bases, with 18 bases left in between. CDR3 size: 15 residues. Per germline, CDR1 SNHLY and CDR2 FYNNEI. This CDR3 is CASTRERGGDQPQHF. CDR3 bases: TGTGCCAGCACGAGGGAAAGAGGGGGGGATCAGCCCCAGCATTTT. Using reference TRBV2 and TRBJ1-5 for the parts outside the CDR3, the full variable domain is EPEVTQTPSHQVTQMGQEVILRCVPISNHLYFYWYRQILGQKVEFLVSFYNNEISEKSEIFDDQFSVERPDGSNFTLKIRSTKLEDSAMYFCASTRERGGDQPQHFGDGTRLSIL.

This chain joins TRBV7-9 and TRBJ2-3, with 10 positions matching TRBD2. Germline V lookup: CDR1 SEHNR, CDR2 FQNEAQ (reference sequence). The CDR3 is made up of 15 amino acids. Losses at the gene ends were 1 base for V and 5 bases for J; bases not matched to a gene: 3. Here the CDR3 DNA reads TGTGCCAGCAGCTTAGGCCGGACTAGCGGAGATACGCAGTATTTT. Residues: CASSLGRTSGDTQYF. Combining the CDR3 with reference TRBV7-9 and TRBJ2-3 gives the whole variable domain DTGVSQNPRHKITKRGQNVTFRCDPISEHNRLYWYRQTLGQGPEFLTYFQNEAQLEKSRLLSDRFSAERPKGSFSTLEIQRTEQGDSAMYLCASSLGRTSGDTQYFGPGTRLTVL.

The V and J genes are TRBV19 and TRBJ1-2; the D is unclear. This CDR3 contains 14 residues. From germline, CDR1 is LNHDA and CDR2 SQIVND (reference sequence). V was clipped by 5 bases and J by 4 bases, with 14 bases between them. CDR3 residues: CASSPLEASYGYTF. The CDR3, as DNA: TGTGCCAGTAGTCCCTTGGAAGCCTCCTATGGCTACACCTTC.

The chain uses TRBV10-3 and TRBJ2-1; 9 nucleotides agree with TRBD2. With 6 bases clipped from V and 7 bases from J, the junction kept 7 bases outside the gene matches. Looked up from germline, CDR1 is ENHRY and CDR2 is SYGVKD. The CDR3 is 14 residues long. This CDR3 is CAIRKAGGTNEQFF. The CDR3 nucleotides are TGTGCCATCAGGAAAGCGGGAGGTACGAATGAGCAGTTCTTC.

This clone was detected a few times. The chain links TRBV6-5 to TRBJ2-3; the match to TRBD1 covers 11 bases. The CDR3 covers 15 residues. Germline CDR1 and CDR2: MNHEY and SVGAGI. V lost 5 bases to trimming and J lost 3 bases; unmatched junction nucleotides: 4. CDR3 DNA sequence: TGTGCCAGCAGTATAGGACAGGGGGCTACAGATACGCAGTATTTT. Residues: CASSIGQGATDTQYF.

V gene TRBV7-3 combines with J gene TRBJ2-6, with TRBD2 identical over 9 bases. Germline loops: CDR1 SGHTA, CDR2 FQGTGA. Losses at the gene ends were 1 base for V and 0 bases for J; bases not matched to a gene: 4. The CDR3 consists of 18 residues. The CDR3 coding sequence is TGTGCCAGCAGCTTAAAAAGTAGCGGGAGCTCTGGGGCCAACGTCCTGACTTTC. This translates into CASSLKSSGSSGANVLTF.

The rearrangement joins TRBV7-6 to TRBJ2-7; 7 bases are shared with TRBD2. This CDR3 has 16 amino acids. From germline, CDR1 is SGHVS and CDR2 FNYEAQ. The V and J ends lost 5 bases and 0 bases, in that order; junction bases with no gene match: 10. CDR3 bases: TGTGCCAGCAGCCGAGAACCAGCGGGGTTCTCCTACGAGCAGTACTTC. Translation gives CASSREPAGFSYEQYF.

A few counts support this clone. The genes are TRBV5-4 and TRBJ2-7; the match to TRBD1 covers 10 bases. Trimming took 0 bases from V and 5 from J; bases not matched to a gene: 5. The CDR3 has 15 residues. CDR1 and CDR2 from the germline V gene are SGHNT and YYREEE (reference sequence). CDR3 sequence: CASSLGTGGLNEQYF. In nucleotides, the CDR3 is TGTGCCAGCAGCTTGGGGACAGGGGGGCTCAACGAGCAGTACTTC.

The chain combines TRBV2 with TRBJ2-7; D may be TRBD1 or TRBD2 (5 bases each). V lost 6 bases, J lost 3 bases, and 12 bases lay in between. This CDR3 region has 13 residues. Germline CDR1 is SNHLY and CDR2 is FYNNEI. This chain's CDR3 is CASRGDNYYEQYF. The CDR3 nucleotides read TGTGCCAGCAGGGGGGATAACTACTACGAGCAGTACTTC.

Only a few counts were recorded for this clone. The chain recombines TRBV19 with TRBJ1-4; no definite D call. Trimming took off 1 base at V and 5 bases at J, with 11 bases between the two ends. There are 15 residues in the CDR3. From germline, CDR1 is LNHDA and CDR2 SQIVND (reference sequence). DNA of the CDR3: TGTGCCAGTAGTATAGCTGACCGCTTGAATGAAAAACTGTTTTTT. Amino acid sequence: CASSIADRLNEKLFF.

The V gene is TRBV14, the J gene TRBJ1-1; maybe TRBD1 (6 bases). This CDR3 spans 15 amino acids. The V end lost 7 bases, the J end lost 3 bases, and 18 bases lay between the germline ends. Germline CDR1 SGHDN, CDR2 FVKESK. DNA of the CDR3: TGTGCCAGCACCAGTATACAGGGAGCGGACACTGAAGCTTTCTTT. As protein: CASTSIQGADTEAFF.

V usage is TRBV20-1 and J usage is TRBJ2-3; D call uncertain. Germline V gene data show CDR1 as DFQATT and CDR2 as SNEGSKA (reference sequence). The length of the CDR3 is 11 residues. Trimming took 1 base from V and 5 from J, leaving 4 bases between them. CDR3 sequence: CSARGIDTQYF. The CDR3 nucleotides are TGCAGTGCTAGAGGGATAGATACGCAGTATTTT.

The chain combines TRBV25-1 with TRBJ2-5, with 14 nucleotides matching TRBD2. Trimming cost V 3 bases and J 5 bases; bases outside gene matches: 8. The CDR3 runs 17 residues. Germline values: CDR1 MGHDK, CDR2 SYGVNS. This CDR3 reads CASSEDPGLAGVETQYF. The DNA for the CDR3 is TGTGCCAGCAGTGAGGACCCGGGACTAGCGGGAGTGGAGACCCAGTACTTC.

In the case of this clone: In the same sample, other DNA sequences code for this CDR3. The chain uses TRBV6-5 and TRBJ2-3; D is unresolved. V gave up 4 bases and J gave up 2 bases, with 4 bases separating them. This CDR3 spans 12 amino acids. The germline V gene has CDR1 MNHEY and CDR2 SVGAGI. The CDR3 reads CASSSTTDTQYF. CDR3 DNA: TGTGCCAGCAGTTCCACCACAGATACGCAGTATTTT.

The chain combines TRBV19 with TRBJ2-3; D tentatively fits TRBD1 or TRBD2 (5 bases each). V was clipped by 7 bases and J by 2 bases, with 19 bases between them. The CDR3 has 16 amino acids. Germline V gives CDR1 LNHDA, CDR2 SQIVND (reference sequence). CDR3 loop: CASTPRDPRFTDTQYF. CDR3 sequence (DNA): TGTGCCAGTACCCCCCGGGACCCCAGATTCACAGATACGCAGTATTTT. Full variable domain (outside the CDR3, taken from reference TRBV19 and TRBJ2-3): DGGITQSPKYLFRKEGQNVTLSCEQNLNHDAMYWYRQDPGQGLRLIYYSQIVNDFQKGDIAEGYSVSREKKESFPLTVTSAQKNPTAFYLCASTPRDPRFTDTQYFGPGTRLTVL.

V usage is TRBV6-1 and J usage is TRBJ1-1, with no clear D. The CDR3 extends over 12 amino acids. Germline lookup yields CDR1 MNHNS and CDR2 SASEGT. The V end lost 6 bases, the J end lost 6 bases, and 11 bases lay between the germline ends. As DNA, the CDR3 is TGTGCCAGCAGCCACCTTTCCCCTGAAGCTTTCTTT. Its protein product is CASSHLSPEAFF.

This clone was recorded once. The chain joins TRBV28 to TRBJ1-4; weak D call: TRBD1 (6 bases). The germline V gene has CDR1 MDHEN and CDR2 SYDVKM. The CDR3 covers 15 residues. V was clipped by 5 bases and J by 5 bases, with 15 bases between them. As DNA, the CDR3 is TGTGCCAGCAGTGCAAGGTGGGGGGGCAATGAAAAACTGTTTTTT. It yields the protein CASSARWGGNEKLFF.

The rearrangement uses TRBV9 and TRBJ2-5, with TRBD2 as a possible D gene (6 bases). The CDR3 consists of 13 residues. Between the trimmed V and J ends, which lost 4 bases and 5 bases, there was a span of 12 bases. Germline V CDR1 and CDR2: SGDLS, YYNGEE. In nucleotides, the CDR3 is TGTGCCAGCAGCTATGGGACTTGGGAGACCCAGTACTTC. Its protein is CASSYGTWETQYF. Combining the CDR3 with reference TRBV9 and TRBJ2-5 gives the whole variable domain DSGVTQTPKHLITATGQRVTLRCSPRSGDLSVYWYQQSLDQGLQFLIQYYNGEERAKGNILERFSAQQFPDLHSELNLSSLELGDSALYFCASSYGTWETQYFGPGTRLLVL.

This clone occurred a few times. The chain employs TRBV19 and TRBJ2-5; weak D call: TRBD2 (6 bases). Germline V lookup: CDR1 LNHDA, CDR2 SQIVND (reference sequence). Deletions cut 4 bases from V and 5 bases from J, with 17 bases between. The CDR3 is made up of 15 amino acids. CDR3 protein: CASSTLLGGQETQYF. CDR3 DNA: TGTGCCAGTAGTACCCTCCTGGGGGGTCAGGAGACCCAGTACTTC.

The chain uses TRBV15 and TRBJ2-5; a possible D gene is TRBD2 (5 bases). The germline CDR1 and CDR2 sequences are LNHNV and YYDKDF (reference sequence). V dropped 0 bases and J dropped 5 bases, with 13 bases sitting between them. The CDR3 runs 15 residues. For the CDR3, the DNA is TGTGCCACCAGCAGAGATAACGGGCCGGGGGAGACCCAGTACTTC. Translating it yields CATSRDNGPGETQYF.

This chain uses TRBV29-1 with TRBJ2-4; perhaps D is TRBD1 or TRBD2 (5 bases each). The germline V and J ends were trimmed by 4 bases and 8 bases, with 12 bases remaining between them. Germline-derived CDR1 and CDR2 are SQVTM and ANQGSEA. The length of the CDR3 is 12 residues. CDR3 in amino acids: CSVVGDLDIQYF. The CDR3 DNA follows: TGCAGCGTTGTGGGGGACCTCGACATTCAGTACTTC.

The table lists this clone with a count of one. J is TRBJ1-1 and V is TRBV27; 9 nucleotides align to TRBD1. The germline gives CDR1 MNHEY, CDR2 SMNVEV (reference sequence). Trimming cost V 9 bases and J 1 base; bases outside gene matches: 9. The CDR3 runs 15 residues. Here the CDR3 reads CARGQGLPKNTEAFF. The CDR3 DNA reads as TGTGCCAGGGGACAGGGCCTTCCTAAGAACACTGAAGCTTTCTTT.

The rearrangement joins TRBV28 to TRBJ2-4; TRBD1 agrees at 7 bases. Germline assignment: CDR1 MDHEN and CDR2 SYDVKM. Trimming at V came to 5 bases and at J to 5 bases, leaving 9 bases not matched to a gene. The CDR3 sequence is 15 residues long. The CDR3 nucleotides read TGTGCCAGCAGTCCCCGCAGGGGGTTACAAAACATTCAGTACTTC. This translates into CASSPRRGLQNIQYF.

Concerning this clone itself: The sample carries other DNA sequences with the same CDR3. This chain uses TRBV10-3 with TRBJ2-3, with D possibly being TRBD2 (6 bases). V lost 0 bases to trimming and J lost 4 bases, with 8 bases between them. CDR1 is ENHRY and CDR2 is SYGVKD in the germline V gene. The CDR3 runs 14 residues. The DNA for the CDR3 is TGTGCCATCAGTGAGTCGACGGGGGCAGATACGCAGTATTTT. This codes for CAISESTGADTQYF.

This clone occurred a few times. V is TRBV4-2 and J is TRBJ2-7, with 10 bases identical to TRBD2. The CDR3 contains 15 residues. The germline V gene has CDR1 LGHNA and CDR2 YNFKEQ. With 3 bases clipped from V and 2 bases from J, the junction kept 4 bases outside the gene matches. CDR3: CASSQEREGPYEQYF. The CDR3 DNA is TGTGCCAGCAGCCAGGAGCGGGAGGGCCCCTACGAGCAGTACTTC.

This chain connects TRBV15 to TRBJ2-7; D is uncertain. Germline CDR1 is LNHNV and CDR2 is YYDKDF (reference sequence). The CDR3 runs to 13 residues. V gave up 11 bases and J gave up 2 bases, with 16 bases separating them. The CDR3 nucleotides are TGTGCCGTAGCCACCCCTTCCCCCTACGAGCAGTACTTC. This codes for CAVATPSPYEQYF.

V gene TRBV4-2 combines with J gene TRBJ2-7, with D perhaps TRBD2 (6 bases). CDR1 is LGHNA, CDR2 YNFKEQ, per germline. V lost 4 bases to trimming and J lost 4 bases, with 14 bases between them. This CDR3 contains 14 residues. The DNA of the CDR3 is TGTGCCAGCAGCCGGGAGGAGACAGAATACGAGCAGTACTTC. Translating gives CASSREETEYEQYF.

The chain has TRBV6-1 and TRBJ2-2; 12 nucleotides align to TRBD2. V lost 3 bases and J lost 7; bases outside the gene matches: 6. The CDR3 is made up of 16 amino acids. CDR1 is MNHNS, CDR2 SASEGT, per germline. The CDR3 DNA sequence: TGTGCCAGCAGTGATCTAGCGGGAGGGAGGGACGGGGAGCTGTTTTTT. It translates to CASSDLAGGRDGELFF.

This chain uses TRBV2 with TRBJ2-7; D is perhaps TRBD1 (6 bases). Trimming took off 6 bases at V and 1 base at J, with 10 bases between the two ends. The germline V gene encodes CDR1 SNHLY and CDR2 FYNNEI. The CDR3 has 13 amino acids. The CDR3 nucleotides read TGTGCCAGCAGGGAGGACAGATCCTACGAGCAGTACTTC. It specifies CASREDRSYEQYF. The complete variable domain, with remaining parts taken from reference TRBV2 and TRBJ2-7, reads EPEVTQTPSHQVTQMGQEVILRCVPISNHLYFYWYRQILGQKVEFLVSFYNNEISEKSEIFDDQFSVERPDGSNFTLKIRSTKLEDSAMYFCASREDRSYEQYFGPGTRLTVT.

This sequence joins TRBV18 and TRBJ2-7; unclear D gene. The CDR3 has 14 residues. Germline V lookup: CDR1 KGHSH, CDR2 LQKENI. Trimming removed 3 bases at V and 5 bases at J, with 14 bases between. The CDR3 reads CASSPGSQFDEQYF. The DNA for the CDR3 is TGTGCCAGCTCACCGGGCAGCCAATTTGACGAGCAGTACTTC.

V gene TRBV7-3 combines with J gene TRBJ2-1; D is ambiguous. This CDR3 comprises 15 residues. The V and J ends lost 4 bases and 2 bases respectively, with 12 bases between them. Germline CDR1 reads SGHTA; CDR2 reads FQGTGA. The DNA for the CDR3 is TGTGCCAGCAGCTCCGCGACGTTTGCCTACAATGAGCAGTTCTTC. Protein sequence: CASSSATFAYNEQFF.